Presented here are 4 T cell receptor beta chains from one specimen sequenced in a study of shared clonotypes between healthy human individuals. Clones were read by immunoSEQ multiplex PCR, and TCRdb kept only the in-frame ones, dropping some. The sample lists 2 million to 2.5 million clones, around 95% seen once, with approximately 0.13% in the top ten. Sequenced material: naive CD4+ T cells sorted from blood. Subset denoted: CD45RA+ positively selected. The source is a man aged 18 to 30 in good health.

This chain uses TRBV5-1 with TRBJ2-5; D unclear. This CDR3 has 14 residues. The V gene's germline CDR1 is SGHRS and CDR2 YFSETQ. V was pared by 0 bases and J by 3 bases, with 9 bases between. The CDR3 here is CASSLGHGEETQYF. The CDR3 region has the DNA TGCGCCAGCAGCTTGGGTCACGGTGAAGAGACCCAGTACTTC.

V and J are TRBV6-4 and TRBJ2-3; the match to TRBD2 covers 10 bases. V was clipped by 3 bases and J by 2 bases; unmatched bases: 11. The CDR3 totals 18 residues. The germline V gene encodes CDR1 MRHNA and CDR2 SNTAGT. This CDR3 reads CASSEGPAGGPTTDTQYF. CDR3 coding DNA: TGTGCCAGCAGTGAAGGTCCAGCGGGGGGGCCGACCACAGATACGCAGTATTTT.

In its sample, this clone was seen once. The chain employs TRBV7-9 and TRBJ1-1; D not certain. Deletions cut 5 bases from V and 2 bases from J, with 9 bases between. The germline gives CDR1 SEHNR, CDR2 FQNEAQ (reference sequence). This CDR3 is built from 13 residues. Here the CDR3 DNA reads TGTGCCAGCAGCCTCGGGATCAACACTGAAGCTTTCTTT. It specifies CASSLGINTEAFF.

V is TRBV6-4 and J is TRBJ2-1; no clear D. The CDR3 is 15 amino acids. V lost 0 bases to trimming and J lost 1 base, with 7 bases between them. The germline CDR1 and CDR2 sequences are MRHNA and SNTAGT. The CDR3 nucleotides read TGTGCCAGCAGTGACTCGACTGGATCCTACAATGAGCAGTTCTTC. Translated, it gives CASSDSTGSYNEQFF.